What follows describes a single T cell receptor (beta chain). This sample stems from a study of blood T cell repertoires in COVID-19. The CDR3 totals 13 residues. The germline gives CDR1 LNHDA, CDR2 SQIVND (reference sequence). Trimming cost V 3 bases and J 8 bases, with 10 bases left between them. Enrollees, about 18 to 90 years old, lived in 25 or so US areas. Recovered Cohort 3 donors showed two negative PCRs, clearance, or symptom resolution. Libraries were prepared by immunoSEQ multiplex PCR; TCRdb keeps only in-frame clonotypes and omits some of them. The sample holds some 460,000 clones, about 90% seen once.

This sequence was found in a woman under 30 who had recovered from COVID-19. Sequencing was done on a sample of PBMCs or T cells enriched from blood (not recorded which). The V call is TRBV19, the J call TRBJ2-2, with D perhaps matching TRBD1 (5 bases). The CDR3 protein is CASSMGLSGELFF. The CDR3 DNA is TGTGCCAGTAGTATGGGGCTTTCGGGGGAGCTGTTTTTT.